One TCR beta chain is described in this entry. This clonotype was detected only once. What this receptor recognizes is not known. Within one base of it there is no much larger clone, and no base qualities were kept. The library was generated by 5' RACE. Sequenced using an Illumina HiSeq 2000. Template switching introduced a universal primer binding site; the final cDNA contained a unique molecular identifier, enabling accurate counting of TCR cDNA molecules. First-strand cDNA for TCR alpha and beta chains was synthesized from specific primers in the conserved constant-segment region. To control for contamination, each cDNA library was double barcoded with a SMART-Mk sample barcode plus Illumina barcodes. TruSeq adapter sequences along with Illumina sample barcodes were introduced in two successive PCR steps. Sequencing of the TCR alpha and beta cDNA libraries was done on the Illumina HiSeq platform using custom primers. Per the authors' processing: Raw reads were processed with MiGEC to extract unique molecular identifiers, and MiXCR was used to determine CDR3 positions. Recombination models were inferred per individual with the repgenHMM and IGoR tools using an EM algorithm. Shared clonotypes were analyzed with the tcR package in R, and sharing was normalized by the product of cloneset sizes. To study raw recombination without the effects of thymic and clonal selection, out-of-frame nonproductive sequences were analyzed. Using fastp at Q25 and MiXCR, TCRdb reprocessed the public reads and kept productive beta chains. Each entry merges the rows of one CDR3 protein and shows their most common DNA and genes. For this entry, the V and J calls and clone size follow TCRdb and not the study's own pipeline. For this sample the table gives 400,000 to 650,000 distinct CDR3 sequences, of which around 20% were detected only once. The ten largest clones represent 0.8% to 1% of the sample.

Every donor was a healthy Caucasian. The twin cohort comprised three pairs of female monozygotic twins, all aged about 18 to 29 years. CD4+ and CD8+ T cell populations were isolated with positive isolation kits from Invitrogen. Between the V and J ends, shortened by 5 bases and 2 bases respectively, the junction contains 23 bases. Taken from the germline V gene (reference sequence), the CDR1 and CDR2 loops are SGHAT and FQDESV. The CDR3 runs 18 amino acids, cysteine and phenylalanine included. CDR3 DNA is the only sequence kept; it has 54 bases, read in frame from the first base. The entry originates in a study of identical twins (dated by TCRdb to about 2016). About the investigation overall: TCR alpha and beta repertoires from monozygotic twins, unrelated adults of various ages and cord blood were deep-sequenced to test whether fetal clonotypes persist. Replicate twin experiments were performed at different times using different library preparation protocols to rule out contamination. Here is what the overall study found, with its caveats: Abundant cord blood beta clonotypes had fewer insertions, young adult naive repertoires showed a similar but weaker trend, and memory repertoires showed no such trend. Because the same donors could not be followed over many years, the conclusions relied on cross-sectional statistical analysis. Invariant T cells such as MAIT and iNKT could partly confound zero-insertion analyses, though diverse VJ usage argued against this for most clonotypes. In monozygotic twins, recombination models systematically underestimated out-of-frame TCR alpha sharing, but the models matched the sharing seen between unrelated individuals. Out-of-frame TCR alpha sequences shared between twins showed an excess of low generation-probability sequences compared with coincidental sharing between unrelated individuals. In beta out-of-frame sequences, excess twin sharing was weaker, because having fewer shared sequences lowered the signal-to-noise ratio.

This sample also belongs to another study, concerning T cells expressing NK-cell markers. Reported in the second study: Under ten donors provided sorted CD3+CD56+NKG2C+, CD3+CD56+NKG2C- and CD3+CD56-NKG2C+ T-cell subsets, whose TCR beta-chain repertoires were profiled. Seven of the eight sequenced donors were HCMV-seropositive and one was HCMV-seronegative. In several experiments an anti-gammadeltaTCR antibody was added to restrict sorting to alphabetaTCR-expressing T cells. In a handful of donors, the dominant CD3+CD56+NKG2C+ clonotypes were among the top 10 CD8+ clonotypes and accounted for roughly 1.0-7.5% of CD8+ T cells. Those dominant clonotypes were again the most abundant among CD3+CD56-NKG2C+ cells in four donors, at about 28.3-65%. Whether the expanded NKG2C-expressing T cell clones were specific for HCMV antigens was left unclear. Randomly selected healthy volunteers, three men and five women, were used as the eight sequenced donors. HCMV-specific IgG was detected in serum with a commercial ELISA kit to determine HCMV serostatus. MIGEC handled demultiplexing of the reads and grouping by UMI, while MiTCR was used to assemble and quantify clonotypes. Only TCR cDNA sequences supported by at least two reads were kept to exclude erroneous sequences. Downstream repertoire analysis used the tcR package, and clonotypes were matched across fractions by CDR3 nucleotide sequence plus V segment. VDJmatch was used to annotate antigen specificity against VDJdb, with one amino acid substitution in CDR3 allowed.

The TCR comes from a woman younger than 35 in good health. The sequence joins TRBV11-1 to TRBJ2-3; the D call could be TRBD1 or TRBD2, with each sharing 5 bases. The sequenced sample consisted of CD4+ T cells sorted from blood. The CDR3 reads CASSPGKPGPGPTDTQYF. The DNA sequence reads TGTGCCAGCAGCCCGGGAAAACCGGGACCGGGGCCCACAGATACGCAGTATTTT.